A single sample is the source of the 21 T cell receptor beta chains below, sequenced in a study of tumor-infiltrating lymphocytes in localized non-small cell lung cancer. The protocol was immunoSEQ multiplex PCR, while the TCRdb copy is restricted to in-frame clones and leaves out a portion. The profile shows under 25,000 clones, just under 70% of them singletons. The sequenced sample consisted of lung tumor tissue. The receptors originated from a human donor with non-small cell lung cancer.

This clone was observed once. The genes are TRBV6-6 and TRBJ2-7; D is unclear. Germline-derived CDR1 and CDR2 are MNHNY and SVGAGI (reference sequence). The CDR3 is made up of 16 amino acids. V lost 0 bases, J lost 0 bases, and 12 bases lay in between. CDR3 region: CASSYSYGVTSYEQYF. The CDR3 DNA sequence: TGTGCCAGCAGTTACTCTTATGGGGTAACCTCCTACGAGCAGTACTTC.

This clone was seen a few times. CDR3 sequence: CASSVRSTGGGTEAFF. As DNA, the CDR3 is TGTGCCAGCAGCGTAAGAAGTACAGGGGGGGGAACTGAAGCTTTCTTT. The chain carries TRBV9 and TRBJ1-1, with 8 bases identical to TRBD1. The ends lost 1 base at V and 5 bases at J; junction bases unmatched: 10. In germline, CDR1 is SGDLS, CDR2 YYNGEE. The CDR3 loop spans 16 amino acids. Filled out from reference TRBV9 and TRBJ1-1, the complete variable domain reads DSGVTQTPKHLITATGQRVTLRCSPRSGDLSVYWYQQSLDQGLQFLIQYYNGEERAKGNILERFSAQQFPDLHSELNLSSLELGDSALYFCASSVRSTGGGTEAFFGQGTRLTVV.

The rearrangement uses TRBV5-8 and TRBJ2-1; 7 bases match TRBD1. Germline CDR1 reads SGHTS; CDR2 reads YDEGEE. The trim removed 4 bases at V and 13 bases at J, leaving 8 bases unmatched. The CDR3 has 12 residues. The CDR3 sequence: CASSTTGAKQFF. CDR3 DNA: TGTGCCAGCAGCACCACAGGGGCGAAACAGTTCTTC. The variable domain in full, with the rest retrieved from reference TRBV5-8 and TRBJ2-1, is EAGVTQSPTHLIKTRGQQATLRCSPISGHTSVYWYQQALGLGLQFLLWYDEGEERNRGNFPPRFSGRQFPNYSSELNVNALELEDSALYLCASSTTGAKQFFGPGTRLTVL.

This clone is categorized as medium-sized (0.01 to 0.1%). The chain carries TRBV9 and TRBJ2-7, with a possible D match to TRBD1 (6 bases). In germline, CDR1 is SGDLS, CDR2 YYNGEE. This CDR3 has 14 amino acids. Trimming left V 0 bases short and J 3 bases short, with 10 bases between. The CDR3, as DNA: TGTGCCAGCAGCGTAGGGGGGACACTCTACGAGCAGTACTTC. This codes for CASSVGGTLYEQYF.

The CDR3 coding sequence is TGCGCCAGCAGCGAGGGTAGACAGGGGAATGAGCAGTTCTTC. Residues: CASSEGRQGNEQFF. The gene calls are TRBV5-1 and TRBJ2-1; 8 nucleotides align to TRBD1. V trimming: 4 bases; J trimming: 7 bases; junction bases outside the gene matches: 7. The CDR3 is 14 residues long. Germline CDR1 SGHRS, CDR2 YFSETQ.

The V gene is TRBV28, the J gene TRBJ2-3; D ambiguous. The V end lost 5 bases, the J end lost 3 bases, and 18 bases lay between the germline ends. The germline CDR1 and CDR2 sequences are MDHEN and SYDVKM. The CDR3 is made up of 16 amino acids. The CDR3: CASSISGYIGTDTQYF. The CDR3 nucleotides are TGTGCCAGCAGTATATCTGGATACATTGGAACAGATACGCAGTATTTT.

This CDR3 is CAWSEGQVGNQPQHF. Here the CDR3 DNA reads TGTGCCTGGAGTGAGGGGCAGGTTGGCAATCAGCCCCAGCATTTT. J is TRBJ1-5 and V is TRBV30; D may be TRBD1 (5 bases). CDR1 and CDR2 from the germline V gene are GTSNPN and SVGIG (reference sequence). Trimming shortened V by 1 base and J by 2 bases, and 12 bases separated the two germline ends. This CDR3 region has 15 residues.

The rearrangement uses TRBV10-3 and TRBJ2-7, with 7 bases lining up with TRBD2. Unmatched junction bases numbered 11, after V lost 6 bases and J lost 3 bases. This CDR3 has 15 amino acids. Germline V CDR1 and CDR2: ENHRY, SYGVKD. The CDR3 spells CAISGHSERDYEQYF. The DNA for the CDR3 is TGTGCCATCAGCGGTCATAGTGAGCGGGACTACGAGCAGTACTTC.

This chain joins TRBV7-2 and TRBJ2-7; TRBD2 matches at 8 bases. Trimming took 4 bases from V and 6 from J; bases not matched to a gene: 11. CDR3 size: 15 residues. Germline CDR1 reads SGHTA; CDR2 reads FQGNSA. This CDR3 is CASSWSLAGNSEQYF. In DNA form, the CDR3 reads TGTGCCAGCAGCTGGAGTTTAGCGGGAAATAGCGAGCAGTACTTC.

This clone was seen just once. The chain links TRBV28 to TRBJ2-4, with TRBD1 as a possible D gene (6 bases). Trimming pared 3 bases from V and 0 bases from J, leaving 18 bases between. From germline, CDR1 is MDHEN and CDR2 SYDVKM. This CDR3 is 18 amino acids long. The CDR3 DNA reads as TGTGCCAGCAGTTTGGTGGGGGCCCGTTTACCAGCCAAAAACATTCAGTACTTC. The encoded protein is CASSLVGARLPAKNIQYF.

The J gene is TRBJ2-5, the V gene TRBV9, with D maybe TRBD2 (6 bases). The CDR3 sequence is 17 residues long. Trimming left V 5 bases short and J 5 bases short, with 25 bases between. Germline V gene data show CDR1 as SGDLS and CDR2 as YYNGEE. DNA for the CDR3: TGTGCCAGCAGTGAAGGAGGGGCGGCACCCTGGGCGGAGACCCAGTACTTC. Amino acid sequence: CASSEGGAAPWAETQYF. The entire variable domain, with the rest obtained from reference TRBV9 and TRBJ2-5, is as follows: DSGVTQTPKHLITATGQRVTLRCSPRSGDLSVYWYQQSLDQGLQFLIQYYNGEERAKGNILERFSAQQFPDLHSELNLSSLELGDSALYFCASSEGGAAPWAETQYFGPGTRLLVL.

This clone was seen more than once but under ten times. J is TRBJ2-1 and V is TRBV10-3, with 12 bases matching TRBD1. Trimming removed 8 bases from V and 7 bases from J; junction bases left unmatched: 3. Germline CDR1 reads ENHRY; CDR2 reads SYGVKD. CDR3 length: 13 amino acids. The CDR3 region is CAIWDRGRNEQFF. Written as DNA, the CDR3 is TGTGCCATCTGGGACAGGGGGCGGAATGAGCAGTTCTTC.

The V call is TRBV6-1, the J call TRBJ1-1; D uncertain. The CDR3 extends over 13 amino acids. V lost 6 bases to trimming and J lost 1 base, with 9 bases between them. Germline V CDR1 and CDR2: MNHNS, SASEGT. The chain's CDR3 is CASRDTQNTEAFF. CDR3 nucleotides: TGTGCCAGCAGAGATACCCAGAACACTGAAGCTTTCTTT.

The chain combines TRBV27 with TRBJ2-5; D is uncertain. The germline V gene encodes CDR1 MNHEY and CDR2 SMNVEV (reference sequence). This CDR3 is 14 amino acids long. V lost 5 bases and J 4 bases, leaving 14 bases between the germline ends. The CDR3: CASSRSRRRETQYF. The DNA for the CDR3 is TGTGCCAGCAGTCGCTCGCGAAGACGAGAGACCCAGTACTTC.

The chain recombines TRBV11-2 with TRBJ2-7; D not certain. V was pared by 0 bases and J by 2 bases, with 11 bases between. The CDR3 has 15 residues. The germline V gene encodes CDR1 SGHAT and CDR2 FQNNGV. CDR3 amino acids: CASSLEYSGAYEQYF. Here the CDR3 DNA reads TGTGCCAGCAGCTTAGAGTACTCTGGCGCCTACGAGCAGTACTTC.

This clone was seen a handful of times. The chain combines TRBV21-1 with TRBJ2-1; TRBD2 is the table's D call and was not checked against the DNA. TRBV21-1 is a pseudogene. This CDR3 has 15 amino acids. This chain's CDR3 is CASSKLLAGGDEQFF. DNA of the CDR3: TGTGCCAGCAGCAAACTTCTAGCCGGGGGAGATGAGCAGTTCTTC.

The chain joins TRBV5-8 to TRBJ2-3; no reliable D call. Germline V gene data show CDR1 as SGHTS and CDR2 as YDEGEE. The CDR3 loop spans 15 amino acids. The V end was cut by 6 bases, the J end by 1 base, with 15 bases between. The CDR3 here is CASTNVYKGTDTQYF. Written as DNA, the CDR3 is TGTGCCAGCACCAATGTTTATAAAGGCACAGATACGCAGTATTTT.

This clone appeared a few times. The rearrangement links TRBV7-3 to TRBJ2-3; TRBD2 aligns across 7 bases. This CDR3 region has 16 residues. J was trimmed by 2 bases and V by 5 bases; bases with no gene match: 10. Per germline, CDR1 SGHTA and CDR2 FQGTGA. This chain's CDR3 is CASSPRWREPTDTQYF. In DNA, the CDR3 is TGTGCCAGCAGCCCAAGGTGGCGGGAGCCCACAGATACGCAGTATTTT.

J is TRBJ2-7 and V is TRBV4-1; 8 bases line up with TRBD2. The CDR3 totals 16 residues. The ends lost 0 bases at V and 3 bases at J; junction bases unmatched: 7. CDR1 is MGHRA, CDR2 YSYEKL, per germline. The CDR3 DNA sequence: TGCGCCAGCAGCCAAGATGGCGGGAGGCCTCTCTACGAGCAGTACTTC. Translating it yields CASSQDGGRPLYEQYF.

This sequence joins TRBV28 and TRBJ1-5; 8 bases line up with TRBD1. The CDR3 is 15 amino acids. The germline CDR1 and CDR2 sequences are MDHEN and SYDVKM. With 2 bases clipped from V and 4 bases from J, the junction kept 4 bases outside the gene matches. The CDR3 protein is CASSLGTGGNQPQHF. CDR3 in DNA: TGTGCCAGCAGTTTAGGGACAGGCGGTAATCAGCCCCAGCATTTT. The full variable domain, its missing parts supplied by reference TRBV28 and TRBJ1-5, is DVKVTQSSRYLVKRTGEKVFLECVQDMDHENMFWYRQDPGLGLRLIYFSYDVKMKEKGDIPEGYSVSREKKERFSLILESASTNQTSMYLCASSLGTGGNQPQHFGDGTRLSIL.

The chain is built from TRBV6-5 and TRBJ1-1; a weak D match, TRBD1 (6 bases). The V gene's germline CDR1 is MNHEY and CDR2 SVGAGI. Trimming cost V 0 bases and J 6 bases, with 17 bases left between them. CDR3 length: 16 residues. The CDR3 loop is CASSYSRGFLGAEAFF. DNA for the CDR3: TGTGCCAGCAGTTACTCGAGGGGGTTCCTAGGGGCTGAAGCTTTCTTT.